Listed below are T cell receptor beta chains from one sample, sequenced in a study of sequential checkpoint blockade in melanoma. Clones were read by immunoSEQ multiplex PCR, and TCRdb kept only the in-frame ones, dropping some. The sample carries roughly 13,000 clones, 21% recorded once. Sequencing was performed on tumor tissue (inferred from file names), taken from a patient given nivolumab and ipilimumab in sequence. All receptors come from a human donor with melanoma. Both conserved end residues are part of each CDR3. A D gene is named only where the DNA matches it firmly. The size of a clone is reported for some rows only, either as once, few or many, or as a class for expanded clones.

d_gene	v_gene	abundance	j_gene	CDR3aa	CDR3nt
TRBD1	TRBV6-8	few	TRBJ1-2	CASSFGQGTVNYGYTF	TGTGCCAGCAGTTTTGGACAGGGGACAGTTAACTATGGCTACACCTTC
.	TRBV6-8	many	TRBJ1-3	CASALQLREKYGNTIYF	TGTGCCAGCGCGCTCCAGCTCAGGGAGAAGTATGGAAACACCATATATTTT
.	TRBV28	.	TRBJ2-4	CASSFVRDAIQYF	TGTGCCAGCAGTTTTGTCCGGGATGCCATTCAGTACTTC
TRBD2	TRBV4-1	.	TRBJ2-7	CASSQEGLAESEQYF	TGCGCCAGCAGCCAAGAGGGACTAGCGGAGAGCGAGCAGTACTTC
TRBD2	TRBV19	few	TRBJ2-1	CASSMIAGGYSYNEQFF	TGTGCCAGTAGTATGATAGCGGGGGGCTACTCCTACAATGAGCAGTTCTTC
TRBD2	TRBV6-8	.	TRBJ2-5	CASSKGEGTGETQYF	TGTGCCAGCAGCAAAGGGGAGGGAACTGGAGAGACCCAGTACTTC
.	TRBV6-8	large	TRBJ2-7	CASRNGGREQYF	TGTGCCAGCAGAAACGGGGGGCGGGAGCAGTACTTC
.	TRBV19	few	TRBJ2-4	CASSVQVLAKNIQYF	TGTGCCAGTAGTGTACAGGTTCTAGCCAAAAACATTCAGTACTTC
TRBD1	TRBV30	once	TRBJ2-3	CAWSRTGSTDTQYF	TGTGCCTGGAGTCGGACAGGGAGCACAGATACGCAGTATTTT
TRBD2	TRBV9	few	TRBJ2-1	CASSVGGDPRGNEQFF	TGTGCCAGCAGCGTGGGGGGGGACCCCCGAGGGAATGAGCAGTTCTTC
.	TRBV9	.	TRBJ1-5	CASSSPTHYSNQPQHF	TGTGCCAGCAGCTCGCCGACACATTATAGCAATCAGCCCCAGCATTTT
TRBD2	TRBV9	.	TRBJ2-5	CASSGGGVGLAGGETQYF	TGTGCCAGCAGCGGAGGAGGAGTGGGGCTAGCGGGAGGTGAGACCCAGTACTTC
TRBD1	TRBV6-8	.	TRBJ2-7	CASSPTGVHEQYF	TGTGCCAGCAGTCCAACAGGGGTCCACGAGCAGTACTTC
.	TRBV6-7	few	TRBJ1-2	CASSYTPVSVYGYTF	TGTGCCAGCAGTTACACCCCGGTTTCGGTCTATGGCTACACCTTC
.	TRBV19	few	TRBJ2-1	CASSIRGGDNEQFF	TGTGCCAGTAGTATTCGGGGAGGTGACAATGAGCAGTTCTTC
.	TRBV1	.	TRBJ2-7	CASSQEGLEPYEQYF	TGCGCCAGCAGCCAAGAGGGGCTGGAGCCCTACGAGCAGTACTTC
TRBD1	TRBV19	.	TRBJ1-1	CASSFQGAGTEAFF	TGTGCCAGTAGTTTTCAGGGGGCGGGTACTGAAGCTTTCTTT
TRBD1	TRBV18	.	TRBJ2-1	CASSPNTGEKTNEQFF	TGTGCCAGCTCACCAAACACAGGGGAAAAGACGAATGAGCAGTTCTTC
.	TRBV7-2	.	TRBJ1-1	CASSLPGRTEAFF	TGTGCCAGCAGCTTACCGGGCCGGACTGAAGCTTTCTTT
TRBD1	TRBV29-1	.	TRBJ2-2	CSLRQGETGELFF	TGCAGCCTAAGACAGGGGGAGACCGGGGAGCTGTTTTTT
.	TRBV11-3	few	TRBJ2-7	CASSRRDGVYEQYF	TGTGCCAGCAGCCGTAGGGACGGAGTCTACGAGCAGTACTTC
TRBD1	TRBV28	.	TRBJ1-5	CASSMTGARNQPQHF	TGTGCCAGCAGCATGACAGGGGCCCGCAATCAGCCCCAGCATTTT
.	TRBV6-8	.	TRBJ1-1	CASSDPWSTEAFF	TGTGCCAGCAGCGACCCCTGGAGCACTGAAGCTTTCTTT
TRBD2	TRBV11-3	many	TRBJ2-7	CASSHLGLAGGYEQYF	TGTGCCAGCAGCCACCTTGGACTAGCGGGGGGCTACGAGCAGTACTTC
.	TRBV19	.	TRBJ2-7	CASSDSYEQYF	TGTGCCAGCTCGGACTCCTACGAGCAGTACTTC
.	TRBV11-3	few	TRBJ1-2	CASSSTEGGDGYTF	TGTGCCAGCAGCTCGACCGAGGGAGGGGATGGCTACACCTTC
.	TRBV7-6	few	TRBJ1-2	CASSLVRGTNYGYTF	TGTGCCAGCAGCTTAGTTAGGGGGACGAACTATGGCTACACCTTC
TRBD1	TRBV6-8	.	TRBJ1-6	CASSYSGQGNSPLHF	TGTGCCAGCAGTTACTCGGGACAGGGAAATTCACCCCTCCACTTT
.	TRBV11-3	many	TRBJ1-1	CASSLEEGRAEAFF	TGTGCCAGCAGCTTGGAGGAGGGGAGGGCTGAAGCTTTCTTT
.	TRBV11-3	.	TRBJ1-5	CASSLGQYSNQPQHF	TGTGCCAGCAGCTTAGGGCAGTATAGCAATCAGCCCCAGCATTTT
.	TRBV9	few	TRBJ1-5	CASSEVPGRGQPQHF	TGTGCCAGCAGTGAAGTTCCAGGCCGAGGGCAGCCCCAGCATTTT
.	TRBV1	.	TRBJ2-1	CASSPWTSGSPDEQFF	TGCGCCAGCAGCCCCTGGACTAGCGGGAGTCCGGATGAGCAGTTCTTC
.	TRBV16	few	TRBJ2-1	CASSLGDDEQFF	TGTGCCAGCAGCCTAGGTGACGATGAGCAGTTCTTC
.	TRBV6-8	.	TRBJ2-3	CASSLTRGTQYF	TGTGCCAGCAGTCTCACTAGGGGGACGCAGTATTTT
TRBD2	TRBV19	few	TRBJ2-3	CASSIDGGAGDTQYF	TGTGCCAGTAGTATCGACGGGGGGGCCGGGGATACGCAGTATTTT
.	TRBV15	few	TRBJ1-1	CATSRVRQMNTEAFF	TGTGCCACCAGCAGAGTGAGACAGATGAACACTGAAGCTTTCTTT
TRBD2	TRBV6-8	.	TRBJ2-7	CASSVLAGGTYEQYF	TGTGCCAGCAGTGTACTAGCGGGAGGAACCTACGAGCAGTACTTC
.	TRBV6-8	few	TRBJ2-1	CASSAALWSEQFF	TGTGCCAGCAGCGCCGCCCTATGGAGTGAGCAGTTCTTC
.	TRBV11-3	few	TRBJ2-7	CASSLPDESYEQYF	TGTGCCAGCAGCTTACCCGACGAGTCGTACGAGCAGTACTTC
TRBD2	TRBV5-1	.	TRBJ2-5	CASSLEAGGWKTQYF	TGCGCCAGCAGCTTGGAAGCGGGGGGTTGGAAGACCCAGTACTTC
.	TRBV4-1	.	TRBJ2-3	CASSQGEFTDTQYF	TGCGCCAGCAGCCAAGGGGAATTCACAGATACGCAGTATTTT
.	TRBV6-8	many	TRBJ1-4	CASSYSDSGMRKLFF	TGTGCCAGCAGTTACTCCGACAGTGGGATGAGGAAACTGTTTTTT
TRBD2	TRBV11-3	.	TRBJ2-5	CASSYSMAGVSETQYF	TGTGCCAGCAGCTATAGCATGGCGGGAGTGTCTGAGACCCAGTACTTC
TRBD1	TRBV7-4	.	TRBJ1-5	CASSAGQGAAQHF	TGTGCCAGCAGCGCCGGACAGGGGGCAGCCCAGCATTTT
.	TRBV6-8	.	TRBJ1-5	CAIRAGSNQPQHF	TGTGCCATTAGGGCCGGTAGCAATCAGCCCCAGCATTTT
TRBD1	TRBV9	.	TRBJ1-2	CASSIRGGRYGYTF	TGTGCCAGCAGCATACGAGGGGGCAGGTATGGCTACACCTTC
TRBD1	TRBV5-1	.	TRBJ2-6	CASSLGQGDSGANVLTF	TGCGCCAGCAGCCTAGGACAGGGAGACTCTGGGGCCAACGTCCTGACTTTC
TRBD2	TRBV11-3	.	TRBJ2-7	CASSLRSGRVGTYEQYF	TGTGCCAGCAGCTTACGTAGCGGGAGGGTCGGGACCTACGAGCAGTACTTC
TRBD1	TRBV6-8	.	TRBJ1-4	CASSYTPGQGAWTNEKLFF	TGTGCCAGCAGTTACACTCCCGGACAGGGGGCTTGGACTAATGAAAAACTGTTTTTT
.	TRBV7-1	.	TRBJ2-5	CASSLWSTETQYF	TGTGCCAGCAGCTTATGGTCGACAGAGACCCAGTACTTC
TRBD1	TRBV12-5	few	TRBJ2-5	CATRPPGGGETQYF	TGTGCCACAAGGCCCCCAGGGGGCGGTGAGACCCAGTACTTC
.	TRBV14	once	TRBJ2-1	CASSPLRGGSVSHEQFF	TGTGCCAGCAGCCCCCTCAGGGGGGGCTCGGTCTCCCATGAGCAGTTCTTC
.	TRBV7-6	many	TRBJ2-7	CASSLDLGGRYEQYF	TGTGCCAGCAGCTTAGACCTGGGGGGGCGGTACGAGCAGTACTTC
.	TRBV16	medium-sized	TRBJ1-4	CASSSEALALEEKLFF	TGTGCCAGCAGCTCCGAGGCCCTAGCCCTAGAAGAAAAACTGTTTTTT
.	TRBV6-8	few	TRBJ1-2	CASSDAWAATYGYTF	TGTGCCAGCAGCGACGCGTGGGCCGCGACCTATGGCTACACCTTC
.	TRBV11-3	few	TRBJ2-7	CASSLGQGVGDEQYF	TGTGCCAGCAGCTTAGGCCAGGGAGTAGGGGACGAGCAGTACTTC
.	TRBV30	.	TRBJ1-5	CAWSLWGISNQPQHF	TGTGCCTGGAGTTTATGGGGGATAAGCAATCAGCCCCAGCATTTT
.	TRBV19	once	TRBJ1-5	CASILGRSSNQPQHF	TGTGCCAGTATACTAGGAAGGTCTAGCAATCAGCCCCAGCATTTT
.	TRBV11-3	medium-sized	TRBJ1-2	CASSFRGHTEGYTF	TGTGCCAGCAGCTTTAGAGGACACACGGAGGGCTACACCTTC